The entry that follows covers one T cell receptor (beta chain) sequence. This may come from a read error, since a much larger clone is one base off. The data stem from a study of molecular identifiers for immune sequencing clone quantification. Background on the study: Four of five splits of RNA from about 20,000 or 100,000 naive CD8 cells were sequenced in replicates.

Every naive CD8 library was made from between about 18,000 and 1,100,000 sorted cells with 10%, 30% or 50% RNA. MiXCR was run by TCRdb on the PCR reads, yielding one entry per CDR3 protein. This table has under 800,000 distinct CDR3 sequences, approximately 24% appearing once. This receptor was identified in a human donor in good health. Some libraries in this study had Jurkat cell RNA spiked in. Sequenced input: naive CD8+ T cells from blood, with Jurkat cell RNA spiked in. Subset noted: FACS-sorted CD8+CD4-CCR7+CD45RA+ naive T cells.

CDR3 amino acids: CASSDRVLGETQYF. CDR3 bases: TGTGCCAGCAGTGACAGGGTGCTCGGAGAGACCCAGTACTTC. This rearrangement joins TRBV28 to TRBJ2-5; TRBD1 agrees at 7 bases. This CDR3 spans 14 amino acids. V lost 5 bases to trimming and J lost 4 bases; unmatched junction nucleotides: 7. The V gene's germline CDR1 is MDHEN and CDR2 SYDVKM.